This T cell receptor (beta chain) was retrieved from a study of T cell responses to AZD1222 COVID-19 vaccine. Study-level information: Second-dose schedules of about 4 or about 12 weeks were combined. Study results and caveats: Variant regions that are unmutated are reportedly the target of nearly half of spike-specific TCRs. The study found vaccine-associated CD4 TCRs spanning spike, dominant at 160-218 and 743-854. In all cases, repertoires were sampled only after the peak T cell response.

Libraries were prepared by immunoSEQ multiplex PCR; TCRdb keeps only in-frame clonotypes and omits some of them. Seen here are over 65,000 clones, approximately 78% observed once, and the top ten hold around a fifth. This clone was recorded once. Its antigen is not identified. The V and J ends lost 10 bases and 13 bases respectively, with 11 bases between them. Germline CDR1 is MRHNA and CDR2 is SNTAGT. The CDR3 spans 10 residues. This chain links TRBV6-4 with TRBJ1-6; D is undetermined. This receptor was taken from an adult in good health. The source was peripheral blood, collected on day 0 of AZD1222 vaccination. CDR3 coding DNA: TGTGCCAACATCCCCGCCCCCCTCCACTTT. It translates to CANIPAPLHF.